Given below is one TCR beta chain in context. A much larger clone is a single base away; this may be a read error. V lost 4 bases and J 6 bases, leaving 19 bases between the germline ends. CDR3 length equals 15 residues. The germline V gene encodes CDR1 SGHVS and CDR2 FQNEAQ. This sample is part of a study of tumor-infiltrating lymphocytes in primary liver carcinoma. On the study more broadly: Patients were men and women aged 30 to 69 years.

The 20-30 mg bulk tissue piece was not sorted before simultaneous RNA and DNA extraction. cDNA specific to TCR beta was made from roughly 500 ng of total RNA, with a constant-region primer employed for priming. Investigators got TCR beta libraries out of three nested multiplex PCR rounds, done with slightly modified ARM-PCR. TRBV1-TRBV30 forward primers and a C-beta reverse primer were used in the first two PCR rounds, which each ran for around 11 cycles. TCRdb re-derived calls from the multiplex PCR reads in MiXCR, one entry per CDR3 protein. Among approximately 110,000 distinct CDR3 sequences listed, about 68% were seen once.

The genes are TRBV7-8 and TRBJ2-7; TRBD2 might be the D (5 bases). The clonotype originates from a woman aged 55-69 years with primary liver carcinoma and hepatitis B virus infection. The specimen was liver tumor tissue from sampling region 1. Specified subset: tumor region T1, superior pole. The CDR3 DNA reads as TGTGCCAGCAGCTCGCCACGAACGGGGTACTGCGAGCAGTACTTC. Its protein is CASSSPRTGYCEQYF.